These 2 T cell receptor beta chains share one sample of origin, sequenced in a study of blood T cell repertoires in COVID-19. Method: immunoSEQ multiplex PCR; TCRdb's copy keeps in-frame clones and lacks some. Of 80,000 to 100,000 clones in the sample, 81% were seen once. Specimen: peripheral blood. The receptors were gathered from a man in his sixties with acute or convalescent COVID-19.

V and J are TRBV6-6 and TRBJ2-5; TRBD2 matches at 10 bases. This CDR3 region has 14 residues. Germline CDR1 and CDR2: MNHNY and SVGAGI (reference sequence). The junction had 6 bases not matched to a gene; V was cut back by 7 bases and J by 4 bases. The CDR3 bases are TGTGCCAGCAACCGACTAGCGGGTACAGAGACCCAGTACTTC. It translates to CASNRLAGTETQYF.

The chain couples TRBV14 to TRBJ2-7; D perhaps matches TRBD1 (6 bases). The germline V and J ends were trimmed by 3 bases and 2 bases, with 17 bases remaining between them. Germline-derived CDR1 and CDR2 are SGHDN and FVKESK. The CDR3 is made up of 16 amino acids. The CDR3 sequence: CASSHRTRTVAYEQYF. The DNA of the CDR3 is TGTGCCAGCAGCCACCGGACGCGGACAGTAGCCTACGAGCAGTACTTC.